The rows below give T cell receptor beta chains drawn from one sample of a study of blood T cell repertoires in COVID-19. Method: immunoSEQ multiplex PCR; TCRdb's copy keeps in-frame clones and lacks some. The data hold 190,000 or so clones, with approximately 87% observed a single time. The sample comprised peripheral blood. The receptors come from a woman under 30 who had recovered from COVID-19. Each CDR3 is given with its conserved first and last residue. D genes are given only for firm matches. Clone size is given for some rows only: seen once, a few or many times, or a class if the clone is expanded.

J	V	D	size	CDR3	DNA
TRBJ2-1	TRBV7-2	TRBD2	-	CASSQTSGSVSEQFF	TGTGCCAGCAGCCAAACTAGCGGGAGCGTATCTGAGCAGTTCTTC
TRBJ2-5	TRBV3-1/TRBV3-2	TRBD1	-	CASSQEPGGQETQYF	TGTGCCAGCAGCCAAGAACCAGGGGGTCAAGAGACCCAGTACTTC
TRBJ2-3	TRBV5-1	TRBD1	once	CASSLGDRAGADTQYF	TGCGCCAGCAGCTTGGGGGACAGGGCGGGCGCAGATACGCAGTATTTT
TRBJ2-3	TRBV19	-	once	CASSIGDTQYF	TGTGCCAGTAGTATCGGGGATACGCAGTATTTT
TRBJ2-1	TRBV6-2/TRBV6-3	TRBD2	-	CASSYQREGNEQFF	TGTGCCAGCAGTTACCAGCGGGAGGGCAATGAGCAGTTCTTC
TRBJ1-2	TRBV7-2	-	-	CASSLDRSSNYGYTF	TGTGCCAGCAGCCTCGACAGGAGCTCCAACTATGGCTACACCTTC
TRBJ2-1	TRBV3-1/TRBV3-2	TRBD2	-	CASSQAMAGGYNEQFF	TGTGCCAGCAGCCAAGCCATGGCGGGGGGGTACAATGAGCAGTTCTTC
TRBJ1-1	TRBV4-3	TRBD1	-	CASSQLGTGDTEAFF	TGCGCCAGCAGCCAACTAGGGACAGGGGACACTGAAGCTTTCTTT
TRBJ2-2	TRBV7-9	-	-	CASSLGPGGTGELFF	TGTGCCAGCAGCTTAGGACCCGGCGGGACCGGGGAGCTGTTTTTT
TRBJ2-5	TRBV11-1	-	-	CASSVDSQETQYF	TGTGCCAGCAGCGTCGACAGCCAAGAGACCCAGTACTTC
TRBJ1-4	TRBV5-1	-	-	CASSRDIGNEKLFF	TGCGCCAGCAGCCGAGACATTGGTAATGAAAAACTGTTTTTT
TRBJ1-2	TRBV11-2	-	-	CASSLGGYGYTF	TGTGCCAGCAGCTTAGGCGGCTATGGCTACACCTTC
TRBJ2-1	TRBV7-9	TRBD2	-	CASSRSGITYEQFF	TGTGCCAGCAGCCGTAGCGGGATTACTTATGAGCAGTTCTTC
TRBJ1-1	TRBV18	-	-	CASSPLEGAAEAFF	TGTGCCAGCTCACCATTGGAAGGGGCTGCTGAAGCTTTCTTT
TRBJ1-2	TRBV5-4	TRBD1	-	CASSFLTGANYGYTF	TGTGCCAGCAGCTTCCTAACAGGGGCGAACTATGGCTACACCTTC
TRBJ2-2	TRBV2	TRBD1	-	CASSIRDSTGELFF	TGTGCCAGCAGTATTCGGGACAGCACCGGGGAGCTGTTTTTT
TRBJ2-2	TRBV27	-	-	CASSWAPNTGELFF	TGTGCCAGCAGTTGGGCACCGAACACCGGGGAGCTGTTTTTT
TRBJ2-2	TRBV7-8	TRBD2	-	CASSYGLALSGELFF	TGTGCCAGCAGCTATGGACTAGCTCTTTCCGGGGAGCTGTTTTTT
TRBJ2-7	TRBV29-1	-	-	CSVVFLGHEQYF	TGCAGCGTTGTCTTCCTGGGGCACGAGCAGTACTTC
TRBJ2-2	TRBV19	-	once	CASSSIRGTNTGELFF	TGTGCCAGTAGTTCCATCCGCGGGACCAACACCGGGGAGCTGTTTTTT
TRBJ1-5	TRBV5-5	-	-	CASSAYRAGGPQHF	TGTGCCAGCAGCGCATACAGGGCCGGAGGGCCCCAGCATTTT
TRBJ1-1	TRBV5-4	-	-	CASSLLGGENTEAFF	TGTGCCAGCAGCTTGCTCGGGGGTGAGAACACTGAAGCTTTCTTT
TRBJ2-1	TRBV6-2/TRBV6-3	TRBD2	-	CASSYLAGNNEQFF	TGTGCCAGCAGTTATCTAGCGGGGAACAATGAGCAGTTCTTC
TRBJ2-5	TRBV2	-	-	CASRVGLHTEETQYF	TGTGCCAGTAGAGTGGGCCTCCATACCGAAGAGACCCAGTACTTC
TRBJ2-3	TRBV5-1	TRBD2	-	CASGKAGGPDTQYF	TGCGCCAGCGGAAAGGCGGGGGGGCCCGATACGCAGTATTTT
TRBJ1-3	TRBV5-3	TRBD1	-	CARSLNLRDRGVRNTIYF	TGTGCCAGAAGCCTAAACCTCCGGGACAGGGGAGTGAGAAACACCATATATTTT
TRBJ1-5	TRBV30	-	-	CAWSGGQYSNQPQHF	TGTGCCTGGAGTGGGGGGCAGTATAGCAATCAGCCCCAGCATTTT
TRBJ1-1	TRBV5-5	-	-	CASSLARLNTEAFF	TGTGCCAGCAGCTTGGCGAGGTTGAACACTGAAGCTTTCTTT
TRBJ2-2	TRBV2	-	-	CASKGSSGGELFF	TGTGCCAGCAAGGGCAGTTCGGGAGGGGAGCTGTTTTTT
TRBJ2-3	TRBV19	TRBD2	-	CASSITAGVTDTQYF	TGTGCCAGTAGTATAACAGCGGGAGTCACAGATACGCAGTATTTT
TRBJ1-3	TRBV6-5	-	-	CASSYATDSGNTIYF	TGTGCCAGCAGTTACGCGACAGACTCTGGAAACACCATATATTTT
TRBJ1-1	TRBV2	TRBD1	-	CASSAPTGAPTMNTEAFF	TGTGCCAGCAGTGCGCCGACAGGGGCGCCTACCATGAACACTGAAGCTTTCTTT
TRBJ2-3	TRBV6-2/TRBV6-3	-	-	CASSSKETDTQYF	TGTGCCAGCAGTTCGAAAGAGACAGATACGCAGTATTTT
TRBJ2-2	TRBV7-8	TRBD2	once	CASSLVGSGGNTGELFF	TGTGCCAGCAGCTTGGTTGGTAGCGGGGGAAACACCGGGGAGCTGTTTTTT
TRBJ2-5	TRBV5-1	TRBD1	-	CASSSRLTGTETQYF	TGCGCCAGCAGCTCCCGCTTGACAGGGACAGAGACCCAGTACTTC
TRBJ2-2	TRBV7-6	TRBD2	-	CASRLAGGSNTGELFF	TGTGCCAGCAGGCTAGCGGGGGGATCGAACACCGGGGAGCTGTTTTTT